This T cell receptor beta chain emerged from a study of cytomegalovirus exposure and HLA in healthy donors. Study-level findings and limits: The study flagged some 170 TCR beta chains as cytomegalovirus-associated. The dataset shows that most TCR sequences were rare, while some public TCRs occurred in many donors.

The sample holds one count of this clone. The antigen remains undetermined. Germline CDR1 reads SGHTA; CDR2 reads FQGNSA. The V segment lost 7 bases and the J segment 10 bases; nucleotides outside the gene matches: 12. The CDR3 covers 14 residues. These donors, healthy bone marrow donors, were studied. These donors counted as nominally healthy when sampled, but unrecorded immune exposures were likely. It was with 60 Vbeta and 13 Jbeta primers that the PCR ran. Only in-frame clones appear in the TCRdb table, and some are missing; sequencing was by immunoSEQ multiplex PCR. The sample consists of about 59,000 clones, approximately 80% of them appearing once.

The receptor was derived from a man aged 40-50 years in good health and CMV-seronegative. The J gene is TRBJ1-2, the V gene TRBV7-2; 10 bases map to TRBD1. The specimen was PBMCs. CDR3 in DNA: TGTGCCAGCAACTTCGCCGGGACAGGGGATGACTACACCTTC. Translating gives CASNFAGTGDDYTF.